The 20 T cell receptor beta chains below come from one sample, sequenced in a study of tumor-infiltrating lymphocytes in primary liver carcinoma. The authors made TCR beta cDNA from 400 to 600 ng total RNA with a constant-region primer. Amplification in three nested multiplex PCR rounds with slightly modified ARM-PCR gave rise to TCR beta libraries. The first two PCR rounds, around 11 cycles each, used TRBV1-TRBV30 forward primers and a C-beta reverse primer. A single record per CDR3 protein comes from TCRdb applying MiXCR to the multiplex PCR reads. The data hold about 70,000 distinct CDR3 sequences, with approximately 74% observed a single time. Joint extraction of RNA and DNA used roughly 18-34 mg of bulk tissue that was unsorted. Sequences were obtained from liver tumor tissue from sampling region 4. Documented subset: tumor region T4, right-lateral pole. These receptors came from a man between 35 and 55 years old with primary liver carcinoma and hepatitis B virus infection.

Regarding this clonotype: The junction shows a germline mismatch at one end, possibly a read error. The V and J genes are TRBV11-2 and TRBJ2-7, with 10 positions matching TRBD2. The V gene's germline CDR1 is SGHAT and CDR2 FQNNGV. The CDR3 has 18 amino acids. The CDR3 is CASSLSFGPAGGGYEQYF. The DNA of the CDR3 is TGTGCCAGCAGCTTATCCTTTGGACCAGCGGGAGGGGGGTACGAACAGTACTTC.

This clonotype came up many times. The chain links TRBV25-1 to TRBJ2-3; perhaps TRBD2 as D (5 bases). The CDR3 is 13 residues long. The V end was cut by 5 bases, the J end by 6 bases, with 12 bases between. Germline V gene lookup returns CDR1 MGHDK and CDR2 SYGVNS. The CDR3, as DNA: TGTGCCAGCAGTTACGACACGGGGGATACGCAGTATTTT. Amino acid sequence: CASSYDTGDTQYF.

In regard to this clonotype: The junction does not match germline at one end; this may be a read error. V gene TRBV11-1 combines with J gene TRBJ1-1; TRBD1 is a possible D gene (5 bases). Looked up from germline, CDR1 is SGHAT and CDR2 is FQDESV (reference sequence). The CDR3 is made up of 15 amino acids. CDR3: CASNLQTAENTGAFF. The CDR3 DNA reads as TGTGCCAGCAACCTTCAGACAGCGGAGAACACTGGAGCTTTCTTT.

Turning to this clonotype: Without the conserved terminal phenylalanine or tryptophan, this CDR3 likely stems from a read error. This sequence joins TRBV12-3 or TRBV12-4 and TRBJ2-1, with D perhaps TRBD2 (6 bases). There are 14 residues in the CDR3. Trimming left V 6 bases short and J 7 bases short, with 16 bases between. CDR3 sequence reads: CASSRIAVWNEQFI. CDR3 sequence (DNA): TGTGCCAGCAGCCGAATAGCGGTGTGGAATGAGCAGTTCATC.

A single count supports this clonotype. Its ends do not fully match the called genes, so a read error is possible. The chain couples TRBV11-2 to TRBJ2-1; 10 positions agree with TRBD2. There are 16 residues in the CDR3. Germline values: CDR1 SGHAT, CDR2 FQNNGV. The CDR3 sequence is CAGSNSSTSGRGGGFF. CDR3 nucleotides: TGTGCCGGCAGCAACTCTTCGACAAGCGGGAGGGGAGGCGGGTTCTTC.

About this clonotype: A much larger clone differs by one base, so this may be a read error. The CDR3 loop reads CVSGFDRVEQYF. CDR3 DNA sequence: TGTGTCAGCGGCTTTGACAGGGTCGAGCAGTACTTC. The chain uses TRBV5-4 and TRBJ2-7, with TRBD1 identical over 7 bases. The CDR3 is 12 amino acids. Germline CDR1 is SGHNT and CDR2 is YYREEE (reference sequence).

This clonotype was observed many times. The gene calls are TRBV4-2 and TRBJ2-1; 9 nucleotides align to TRBD1. With V trimmed by 0 bases and J by 7 bases, 10 bases remained unmatched. The germline CDR1 and CDR2 sequences are LGHNA and YNFKEQ. This CDR3 has 17 residues. The CDR3 protein is CASSQEPEDRGWNEQFF. The CDR3 DNA reads as TGTGCCAGCAGCCAAGAGCCGGAGGACAGGGGATGGAATGAGCAGTTCTTC.

With respect to this clonotype: Given a much more abundant clone one base away, this may be a read error. This chain uses TRBV5-8 with TRBJ1-2, with D unclear. Trimming took off 0 bases at V and 8 bases at J, with 8 bases between the two ends. CDR1 SGHTS and CDR2 YDEGEE come from the germline V gene. The CDR3 is 12 residues long. CDR3 region: CASSLVPRGYTF. Here the CDR3 DNA reads TGTGCCAGCAGCTTGGTCCCAAGGGGCTACACCTTC.

With respect to this clonotype: Its ends do not fully match the called genes, so a read error is possible. The chain employs TRBV12-3 or TRBV12-4 and TRBJ2-1; no clear D. This CDR3 is 15 amino acids long. CDR3 amino acids: CASSLRPSSYSERFF. DNA for the CDR3: TGTGCCAGCAGTTTAAGACCGAGCTCCTACAGTGAGCGGTTCTTC.

Details on this clonotype: A read error may produce the germline difference seen at one junction end. The chain links TRBV10-3 to TRBJ1-6, with D tentatively TRBD1 (6 bases). The CDR3 sequence is 13 residues long. Germline V gene lookup returns CDR1 ENHRY and CDR2 SYGVKD. The CDR3 reads CTIMQGFESLLHF. CDR3 DNA sequence: TGTACCATCATGCAGGGGTTCGAATCACTCCTCCACTTT.

This clonotype was seen many times. The genes are TRBV29-1 and TRBJ2-3; D assignment may be TRBD1 or TRBD2 (5 bases each). This CDR3 spans 13 amino acids. Germline loops: CDR1 SQVTM, CDR2 ANQGSEA. The V end lost 2 bases, the J end lost 5 bases, and 11 bases lay between the germline ends. This CDR3 is CSVEMGVLDTQYF. CDR3 nucleotide sequence: TGCAGCGTTGAAATGGGGGTATTAGATACGCAGTATTTT.

Remarks on this clonotype: This may be a read error: a much more frequent sequence differs by one nucleotide. The V call is TRBV5-1, the J call TRBJ2-7, with D unclear. The V gene lost 5 bases and the J gene lost 1 base, with 16 bases spanning the gap. The CDR3 runs to 15 residues. Germline V gene sequence: CDR1 SGHRS, CDR2 YFSETQ. This chain's CDR3 is CASRVQTRSSYEQYF. DNA for the CDR3: TGCGCCAGCAGGGTCCAGACCAGGTCTTCCTACGAGCAGTACTTC.

In the case of this clonotype: Being one base from a much bigger clone, this may be a read error. The V gene is TRBV30, the J gene TRBJ2-5, with 14 bases identical to TRBD2. CDR3 length equals 16 residues. The germline V gene has CDR1 GTSNPN and CDR2 SVGIG (reference sequence). The CDR3 is CVWSRGLAGGKETQYF. The CDR3, as DNA: TGTGTCTGGAGTAGAGGACTAGCGGGAGGCAAGGAGACCCAGTACTTC.

The rearrangement joins TRBV12-3 or TRBV12-4 to TRBJ2-7; maybe TRBD2 (5 bases). The CDR3 has 14 residues. Trimming cost V 8 bases and J 2 bases, with 16 bases left between them. The CDR3 nucleotides are TGTGCCAGCGGTACCCAAAACGGGGCCTACGAGCAGTACGTC. As protein: CASGTQNGAYEQYV.

V and J are TRBV6-6 and TRBJ2-7, with TRBD2 matching 10 bases. The CDR3 totals 16 residues. V dropped 11 bases and J dropped 5; count of bases not matched to a gene: 18. Germline V gene lookup returns CDR1 MNHNY and CDR2 SVGAGI (reference sequence). This CDR3 is CAGNYSTPSGSNEQYF. As DNA, the CDR3 is TGTGCCGGCAATTACAGCACGCCTAGCGGGAGTAACGAGCAGTACTTC.

Comment on this clonotype: A much larger clone lies a single base off, so this may be a read error. It is likely a read error, because the conserved phenylalanine at the end of the CDR3 is missing. The chain has TRBV11-1 and TRBJ2-3; 8 bases are a match to TRBD2. V lost 8 bases to trimming and J lost 1 base; unmatched junction nucleotides: 5. CDR3 length equals 14 residues. Germline assignment: CDR1 SGHAT and CDR2 FQDESV (reference sequence). The CDR3 is CASAGGVGTDTQYL. DNA for the CDR3: TGTGCCAGCGCGGGGGGAGTTGGCACAGATACGCAGTATCTT.

Comment on this clonotype: One end of the junction varies from germline; a read error may be responsible. The chain is built from TRBV11-2 and TRBJ2-5; 7 positions match TRBD2. The germline V gene encodes CDR1 SGHAT and CDR2 FQNNGV. This CDR3 contains 15 residues. CDR3 region: CVSSLGLAEYEAQYF. In DNA form, the CDR3 reads TGTGTCAGCAGCTTAGGGCTAGCGGAATATGAGGCCCAGTACTTC. Together with reference TRBV11-2 and TRBJ2-5, the CDR3 gives the full variable domain: EAGVAQSPRYKIIEKRQSVAFWCNPISGHATLYWYQQILGQGPKLLIQFQNNGVVDDSQLPKDRFSAERLKGVDSTLKIQPAKLEDSAVYLCVSSLGLAEYEAQYFGPGTRLLVL.

Many counts were recorded for this clonotype. V is TRBV29-1 and J is TRBJ1-1; a possible D gene is TRBD1 (6 bases). CDR3 size: 13 residues. Trimming left V 6 bases short and J 1 base short, with 12 bases between. The germline gives CDR1 SQVTM, CDR2 ANQGSEA. CDR3 DNA: TGCAGCGTCGCAGGGGCCAGGAACACTGAAGCTTTCTTT. Encoded protein: CSVAGARNTEAFF.

The chain links TRBV24-1 to TRBJ2-1; no clear D gene. Deletions cut 7 bases from V and 8 bases from J, with 14 bases between. This CDR3 contains 13 residues. CDR1 KGHDR and CDR2 SFDVKD come from the germline V gene. The CDR3 nucleotides are TGTGCCACCAGCTCGGCCCAATACCATGAGCAGTTCTTC. As protein: CATSSAQYHEQFF.

V and J are TRBV7-9 and TRBJ2-7, with D possibly being TRBD2 (5 bases). The germline CDR1 and CDR2 sequences are SEHNR and FQNEAQ (reference sequence). V was shortened by 1 base and J by 5 bases, with 18 bases between the two germline ends. The CDR3 has 16 amino acids. This CDR3 reads CASSLGQAASTNEQYF. The CDR3 DNA reads TGTGCCAGCAGCTTAGGGCAAGCGGCCTCCACTAACGAGCAGTACTTC.